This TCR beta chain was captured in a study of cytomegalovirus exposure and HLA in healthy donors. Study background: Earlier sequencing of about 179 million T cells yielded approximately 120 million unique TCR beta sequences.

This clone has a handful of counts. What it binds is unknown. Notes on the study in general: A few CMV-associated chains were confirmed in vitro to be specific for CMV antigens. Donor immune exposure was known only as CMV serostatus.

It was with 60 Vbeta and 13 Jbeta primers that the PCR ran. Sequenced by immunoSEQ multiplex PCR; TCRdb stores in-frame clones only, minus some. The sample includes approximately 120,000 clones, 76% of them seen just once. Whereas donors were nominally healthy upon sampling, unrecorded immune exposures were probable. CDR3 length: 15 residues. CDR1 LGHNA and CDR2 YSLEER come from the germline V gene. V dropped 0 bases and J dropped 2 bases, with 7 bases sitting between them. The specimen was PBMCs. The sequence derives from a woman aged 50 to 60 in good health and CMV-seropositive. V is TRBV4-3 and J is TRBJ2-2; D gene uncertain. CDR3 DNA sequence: TGCGCCAGCAGCCAAGAAGGAGACAACACCGGGGAGCTGTTTTTT. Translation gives CASSQEGDNTGELFF.